Below, one T cell receptor beta chain is given with its context. Antigen unknown. The CDR3 consists of 14 residues. CDR1 is LNHDA and CDR2 is SQIVND in the germline V gene (reference sequence). After removal of 7 bases from V and 7 bases from J, the junction contained 7 bases not matched to a gene. The data were produced by immunoSEQ multiplex PCR, yet TCRdb's version contains in-frame clones alone and is incomplete. The profile shows approximately 1,000,000 clones, 60% to 80% of them singletons. This record belongs to a study of shared clonotypes between healthy human individuals. Study context: The cohort comprised a couple of women and a few men. Their ages spanned 18 to 49 years. General study findings and limits: Blood was the only sampled material, and tissue repertoires likely differ. Naive subsets generally had larger estimated richness than memory subsets. Some naive CD4 clonotypes, about 5.5%, turned up in common across a handful of donors.

Source material: memory CD4+ T cells from PBMCs. Subset described: CD45RA-negative fraction. The chain uses TRBV19 and TRBJ2-1; 10 nucleotides line up with TRBD1. The clonotype was recovered from a man aged 18 to 30 in good health. Some clones in this sample may be carry-over from other donors' samples. The chain's CDR3 is CASMRQGAWNEQFF. In nucleotides, the CDR3 is TGTGCCAGTATGAGACAGGGGGCTTGGAATGAGCAGTTCTTC.